These T cell receptor beta chains were read from a single sample in a study of neurological immune-mediated disorders. From the 5' RACE reads, TCRdb called clonotypes with MiXCR, one entry per CDR3 protein. The sample contains 25,000 to 35,000 distinct CDR3 sequences, approximately 1.6% of which appear only once. Material for sequencing was PBMCs. These receptors all stem from a woman younger than 45 with multiple sclerosis. CDR3s leave out the opening cysteine and the closing phenylalanine or tryptophan. The order of the fields is J gene, V gene, CDR3 protein.

TRBJ1-6,TRBV7-9,ASSRNGTSNSPLH
TRBJ2-2,TRBV20-1,SARPDRPFRDTGELF
TRBJ1-4,TRBV25-1,ASSESGNKLF
TRBJ1-2,TRBV6-5,ASSPTGNYGYT
TRBJ1-5,TRBV5-6,ASSQGPDQPQH
TRBJ2-5,TRBV14,ASPRGWATKETQY
TRBJ2-1,TRBV4-3,ASSFLGDNEQF
TRBJ2-3,TRBV5-1,ASSPGLPTDTQY
TRBJ2-1,TRBV5-1,ASSLGPGNEQF
TRBJ2-3,TRBV7-6,ASSLSGDNTDTQY
TRBJ2-1,TRBV5-1,ASSPGQGYHEQF
TRBJ2-2,TRBV24-1,ATSDLRGARNTGELF
TRBJ2-2,TRBV6-1,ASIPGATVTGELF
TRBJ2-1,TRBV7-3,ASSLSGALSYNEQF
TRBJ2-1,TRBV20-1,SARGASYNEQF
TRBJ1-5,TRBV19,ASSIRRPASNQPQH
TRBJ2-5,TRBV9,ASSVAGGLQETQY
TRBJ2-3,TRBV20-1,SARSPQDNTDTQY
TRBJ2-7,TRBV20-1,SASLGPYEQY
TRBJ2-7,TRBV10-3,AISEPSLLGYEQY
TRBJ1-4,TRBV7-3,ASSAPASEKLF
TRBJ1-6,TRBV10-3,AIRDSHNSPLH
TRBJ1-1,TRBV7-8,ASSQEGEAF
TRBJ2-3,TRBV10-3,AISEKQTDTQY
TRBJ1-1,TRBV29-1,SARGLNTEAF
TRBJ1-1,TRBV7-9,ASSSPQGGTEAF
TRBJ1-1,TRBV5-1,ASSLGQGLGTEAF
TRBJ1-5,TRBV27,ASSLRGQGRGPQH